Here is one TCR beta chain with its context. Original handling: Reference gene primer amplification gave nucleated cell count estimates. TCRdb's table, derived via immunoSEQ multiplex PCR, lists solely in-frame clones and lacks some. Clonal size and the V and J genes are those of that table, whereas D and trimming came from the DNA. Here the sample spans around 360,000 clones, 70% to 90% being singletons. Seattle enrolled patients during active infection and tracked them longitudinally. Trimming cost V 2 bases and J 8 bases, with 9 bases left between them. Germline-derived CDR1 and CDR2 are SNHLY and FYNNEI. The CDR3 consists of 12 residues. These data belong to a study of blood T cell repertoires in COVID-19. About the study: Samples came from the United States, Italy and Spain, spanning acute and convalescent COVID-19. Nucleic acid was either cDNA or gDNA, and it came from T cells, B-cell-depleted T cells, or PBMCs.

The rearrangement joins TRBV2 to TRBJ1-2; D not resolved. This receptor was taken from a young woman with COVID-19, enrolled during active disease. Sequences were obtained from peripheral blood. In nucleotides, the CDR3 is TGTGCCAGCAGTGAATGGGTCGGGGGCTACACCTTC. This translates into CASSEWVGGYTF.